Listed below are T cell receptor beta chains from one sample, sequenced in a study of blood T cell repertoires in COVID-19. Generated by immunoSEQ multiplex PCR, the TCRdb table keeps only in-frame clones and is missing some. The sample records a few hundred thousand clones, 70% to 90% being singletons. The sequenced sample was PBMCs or T cells enriched from blood (not recorded which). Every receptor here comes from a woman between 45 and 60 years old who had been exposed to COVID-19. The CDR3 runs from the conserved cysteine through the conserved F or W. The D gene is left open where the match is weak. Size values are once, few and many counts, or a class for expanded clones, and some rows have none.

j_gene: TRBJ2-5
d_gene: -
v_gene: TRBV5-5
abundance: -
CDR3nt: TGTGCCAGCAGCTTTGGGCGGGACAGAGAAGAGACCCAGTACTTC
CDR3aa: CASSFGRDREETQYF

j_gene: TRBJ2-3
d_gene: TRBD2
v_gene: TRBV28
abundance: -
CDR3nt: TGTGCCAGCAGTCAGGCGGGGGGCGGCACAGATACGCAGTATTTT
CDR3aa: CASSQAGGGTDTQYF

j_gene: TRBJ2-5
d_gene: TRBD2
v_gene: TRBV5-4
abundance: once
CDR3nt: TGTGCCAGCAGCTTTGTTCTCGGACTAGCGGGGGCCCCGGAGACCCAGTACTTC
CDR3aa: CASSFVLGLAGAPETQYF

j_gene: TRBJ1-1
d_gene: -
v_gene: TRBV19
abundance: -
CDR3nt: TGTGCCAGTAGTACTTGGACAGCAAACACTGAAGCTTTCTTT
CDR3aa: CASSTWTANTEAFF

j_gene: TRBJ1-1
d_gene: TRBD1
v_gene: TRBV7-9
abundance: -
CDR3nt: TGTGCCAGCAGCTCCCAATACAGGGGGATCATTGAAGCTTTCTTT
CDR3aa: CASSSQYRGIIEAFF

j_gene: TRBJ2-1
d_gene: TRBD1
v_gene: TRBV25-1
abundance: -
CDR3nt: TGTGCCAGCAGTACGACAGGGAACCCCTACAATGAGCAGTTCTTC
CDR3aa: CASSTTGNPYNEQFF

j_gene: TRBJ1-1
d_gene: -
v_gene: TRBV4-3
abundance: few
CDR3nt: TGCGCCAGCAGCCAAGGTCAGAACACTGAAGCTTTCTTT
CDR3aa: CASSQGQNTEAFF

j_gene: TRBJ2-2
d_gene: TRBD1
v_gene: TRBV30
abundance: -
CDR3nt: TGTGCCTGGAGTGTCAGGACAGGGAACACCGGGGAGCTGTTTTTT
CDR3aa: CAWSVRTGNTGELFF

j_gene: TRBJ1-1
d_gene: -
v_gene: TRBV3-1/TRBV3-2
abundance: -
CDR3nt: TGTGCCAGCAGCCAAGACGTCCGACAGGAAGCTTTCTTT
CDR3aa: CASSQDVRQEAFF

j_gene: TRBJ1-3
d_gene: TRBD1
v_gene: TRBV19
abundance: -
CDR3nt: TGTGCCAGTAGTATAGGGGACAGGACTGGAAACACCATATATTTT
CDR3aa: CASSIGDRTGNTIYF

j_gene: TRBJ2-7
d_gene: TRBD2
v_gene: TRBV3-1/TRBV3-2
abundance: once
CDR3nt: TGTGCCAGCAGCCAGACTAGCTGGAGCGAGCAGTACTTC
CDR3aa: CASSQTSWSEQYF

j_gene: TRBJ2-5
d_gene: TRBD2
v_gene: TRBV19
abundance: -
CDR3nt: TGTGCCAGTAGTGTGACTAGCGGAGAGACCCAGTACTTC
CDR3aa: CASSVTSGETQYF

j_gene: TRBJ2-7
d_gene: TRBD1
v_gene: TRBV18
abundance: few
CDR3nt: TGTGCCAGCTCACCGTTCGGGACAGGGGGTTTCTACGAGCAGTACTTC
CDR3aa: CASSPFGTGGFYEQYF

j_gene: TRBJ2-2
d_gene: -
v_gene: TRBV6-5
abundance: -
CDR3nt: TGTGCCAGCAGTCGGACACGCGGAAGTCCCGGGGAGCTGTTTTTT
CDR3aa: CASSRTRGSPGELFF

j_gene: TRBJ1-4
d_gene: TRBD1
v_gene: TRBV28
abundance: -
CDR3nt: TGTGCCAGCAGTTTTCAGACAGGGAGTGAAAAACTGTTTTTT
CDR3aa: CASSFQTGSEKLFF

j_gene: TRBJ1-2
d_gene: -
v_gene: TRBV9
abundance: -
CDR3nt: TGTGCCAGCAGCGGGACAGAATCAAGTGGCTACACCTTC
CDR3aa: CASSGTESSGYTF

j_gene: TRBJ1-3
d_gene: TRBD1
v_gene: TRBV24-1
abundance: -
CDR3nt: TGTGCCACCAGTGACCCCGGGACAGGGAATGGAAACACCATATATTTT
CDR3aa: CATSDPGTGNGNTIYF

j_gene: TRBJ2-7
d_gene: -
v_gene: TRBV6-5
abundance: -
CDR3nt: TGTGACATAGACGCGGCTTCCTACGAGCAGTACTTC
CDR3aa: CDIDAASYEQYF

j_gene: TRBJ1-2
d_gene: -
v_gene: TRBV14
abundance: -
CDR3nt: TGTGCCAGCAGCGGTGGAGGAGTAATCTATGGCTACACCTTC
CDR3aa: CASSGGGVIYGYTF

j_gene: TRBJ1-5
d_gene: -
v_gene: TRBV19
abundance: -
CDR3nt: TGTGCCAGTAGTATCTGGGGCGATGGGAGCAATCAGCCCCAGCATTTT
CDR3aa: CASSIWGDGSNQPQHF

j_gene: TRBJ1-2
d_gene: TRBD1
v_gene: TRBV6-5
abundance: -
CDR3nt: TGTGCCACAGGACAGGCTTACTATGGCTACACCTTC
CDR3aa: CATGQAYYGYTF

j_gene: TRBJ2-5
d_gene: TRBD2
v_gene: TRBV5-1
abundance: -
CDR3nt: TGCGCCAGCAGCCGACTAGCGGGGGCTCCGGGAGAGACCCAGTACTTC
CDR3aa: CASSRLAGAPGETQYF

j_gene: TRBJ1-5
d_gene: -
v_gene: TRBV5-5
abundance: -
CDR3nt: TGTGCCAGCAGCTTGGCCGAGGGTTTCAATCGGCCCCAGCATTTT
CDR3aa: CASSLAEGFNRPQHF

j_gene: TRBJ2-7
d_gene: -
v_gene: TRBV12-5
abundance: -
CDR3nt: TGTGCTAGTGGTTCCCGGAGGGAGCAGTACTTC
CDR3aa: CASGSRREQYF

j_gene: TRBJ2-3
d_gene: -
v_gene: TRBV5-1
abundance: -
CDR3nt: TGCGCCAGCAGCTTGGAGCCATCTAGCACAGATACGCAGTATTTT
CDR3aa: CASSLEPSSTDTQYF

j_gene: TRBJ1-4
d_gene: -
v_gene: TRBV7-9
abundance: -
CDR3nt: TGTGCCAGCAGCTTGGTGATGACAGCCGCTAATGAAAAACTGTTTTTT
CDR3aa: CASSLVMTAANEKLFF

j_gene: TRBJ2-1
d_gene: TRBD2
v_gene: TRBV5-1
abundance: -
CDR3nt: TGCGCCAGCAGCTGGTACCGGGGGGGAAAAAATGAGCAGTTCTTC
CDR3aa: CASSWYRGGKNEQFF

j_gene: TRBJ1-1
d_gene: -
v_gene: TRBV6-5
abundance: -
CDR3nt: TGTGCCAGCAGTTCCGACATGAACACTGAAGCTTTCTTT
CDR3aa: CASSSDMNTEAFF

j_gene: TRBJ2-7
d_gene: TRBD2
v_gene: TRBV7-8
abundance: -
CDR3nt: TGTGCCAGCAGCCCCCGGACTAGCGGTTTTGGGGAGCAGTACTTC
CDR3aa: CASSPRTSGFGEQYF